This record covers a single T cell receptor beta chain. The data are from a study of blood T cell repertoires in COVID-19. Study details: The study drew acute and convalescent COVID-19 samples from the United States, Italy and Spain.

Original processing notes: Amplification of reference gene primers provided the estimated nucleated cell counts. Assay used: immunoSEQ multiplex PCR; TCRdb lists only in-frame clones, some missing. That table furnishes V, J and clone size, whereas the DNA furnished D and trimming. The repertoire holds fewer than 700,000 clones, with 70% to 90% as singletons. J lost 1 base, V lost 7 bases, and 19 bases had no gene match. CDR3 length: 18 amino acids. In germline, CDR1 is LNHDA, CDR2 SQIVND (reference sequence). V gene TRBV19 combines with J gene TRBJ2-7; 7 bases match TRBD1. Sequencing input: peripheral blood. The clonotype comes from a woman aged 45-59 years with COVID-19, enrolled during active disease. CDR3 coding DNA: TGTGCCAGTACAAATCGGCTACCAAGGGGACAGCCATCCTACGAGCAGTACTTC. Its translation: CASTNRLPRGQPSYEQYF.